This T cell receptor (beta chain) was found in a study of shared clonotypes between healthy human individuals. Points from the study as a whole: The donor pool, a small one, limited the genetic and exposure-history diversity represented. Some clonotypes were shared by all four sorted-subset donors, while others were not shared. The non-shared ones had lower generation probabilities than the shared ones.

This clone was seen only once. Its target is unknown. This table comes from immunoSEQ multiplex PCR, and its TCRdb copy is limited to in-frame clones, with some not included. The top ten hold 0.36% of the sample, which has 1.6 million or so clones, about 98.5% seen once. Donors included only healthy HIV-negative adults lacking recent acute infections or vaccinations. Nashville, Tennessee was home to all donors, each a Caucasian adult. The V and J ends lost 3 bases and 2 bases, in that order; junction bases with no gene match: 5. Looked up from germline, CDR1 is MDHEN and CDR2 is SYDVKM. CDR3 length: 16 residues.

The clonotype originates from a man aged 25-40 years in good health. This chain uses TRBV28 with TRBJ2-2; TRBD1 matches 8 bases. The sample comprised naive CD4+ T cells sorted from blood. Indicated subset: CD45RA+ positively selected. In DNA form, the CDR3 reads TGTGCCAGCAGTTTTCCAGACAGGGGTAACACCGGGGAGCTGTTTTTT. This sequence encodes CASSFPDRGNTGELFF.